The entry that follows covers one T cell receptor (beta chain) sequence. What it binds is not known. This entry belongs to a study of cytomegalovirus exposure and HLA in healthy donors. On the study more broadly: The 650 to 850 first-cohort repertoires and the approximately 110 validation repertoires shared the same platform, a later analysis reported.

Produced via immunoSEQ multiplex PCR; TCRdb's table is partial and in-frame only. This sample has 66,000 or so clones, with about 97% found just once. This CDR3 region has 13 residues. The germline V gene encodes CDR1 MDHEN and CDR2 SYDVKM. The V and J ends lost 3 bases and 4 bases respectively, with 6 bases between them. General observations from the study: Some TCR beta chains (roughly 150 of them) were listed as cytomegalovirus-associated.

The material sequenced was PBMCs. This chain links TRBV28 with TRBJ1-4; D is unresolved. The origin of this receptor is a woman under 30 in good health and CMV-seropositive. The CDR3, as DNA: TGTGCCAGCAGTTTTCCCGTTAATGAAAAACTGTTTTTT. It codes for CASSFPVNEKLFF.